These 25 T cell receptor beta chains were all obtained from the same sample, sequenced in a study of T cell repertoires in cytomegalovirus infection. TCRdb passed the reads through MiXCR, listing each CDR3 protein once. This table has roughly 990,000 distinct CDR3 sequences, 25% to 40% appearing once. No antigen has been assigned to these receptors. The sample here was cultured CD8+ T cells from PBMCs, taken from culture after CMV antigen stimulation. The source of these receptors is a human donor in good health (CMV status not recorded). Some clones in this sample may be carry-over from other donors' samples.

The gene calls are TRBV28 and TRBJ1-2; 9 bases agree with TRBD1. CDR1 and CDR2 from the germline V gene are MDHEN and SYDVKM. CDR3 length equals 17 residues. V was pared by 4 bases and J by 0 bases, with 9 bases of the junction left unmatched. Written as DNA, the CDR3 is TGTGCCAGCAGTTCCACAGGGGGCGCGACAGCTAACTATGGCTACACCTTC. Translated, it gives CASSSTGGATANYGYTF.

The genes are TRBV9 and TRBJ2-1; 7 bases map to TRBD2. This CDR3 region has 14 residues. Germline loops: CDR1 SGDLS, CDR2 YYNGEE. V was clipped by 6 bases and J by 4 bases; unmatched bases: 7. CDR3 DNA sequence: TGTGCCAGCATGGGGGGGGGAGCATACAATGAGCAGTTCTTC. Translating gives CASMGGGAYNEQFF.

The J gene is TRBJ1-2, the V gene TRBV27; TRBD1 aligns across 12 bases. The length of the CDR3 is 14 residues. Germline CDR1 is MNHEY and CDR2 is SMNVEV (reference sequence). After removal of 5 bases from V and 6 bases from J, the junction contained 4 bases not matched to a gene. The CDR3 is CASSHGTGGDGYTF. CDR3 nucleotides: TGTGCCAGCAGTCATGGGACAGGGGGCGATGGCTACACCTTC.

This clonotype was detected only a few times. The chain uses TRBV7-9 and TRBJ2-7; tentatively, D is TRBD1 (5 bases). Germline V lookup: CDR1 SEHNR, CDR2 FQNEAQ (reference sequence). The CDR3 runs to 14 residues. The germline V and J ends were trimmed by 5 bases and 3 bases, with 14 bases remaining between them. CDR3 in amino acids: CASSAPGHSYEQYF. CDR3 DNA: TGTGCCAGCAGCGCCCCCGGACATAGCTACGAGCAGTACTTC.

In its sample, this clonotype was seen many times. The chain employs TRBV11-1 and TRBJ2-3; D not certain. The CDR3 is made up of 15 amino acids. Germline V lookup: CDR1 SGHAT, CDR2 FQDESV (reference sequence). Trimming left V 6 bases short and J 2 bases short, with 15 bases between. CDR3 DNA sequence: TGTGCCAGCAGGGATAGGACGGAACCCACAGATACGCAGTATTTT. This translates into CASRDRTEPTDTQYF.

This clonotype was detected only a few times. The chain has TRBV27 and TRBJ2-1, with 8 nucleotides matching TRBD1. The CDR3 has 16 residues. The ends lost 5 bases at V and 7 bases at J; junction bases unmatched: 13. From germline, CDR1 is MNHEY and CDR2 SMNVEV (reference sequence). This chain's CDR3 is CASSPYEDRVGNEQFF. The CDR3 DNA follows: TGTGCCAGCAGTCCATACGAGGACAGGGTTGGGAATGAGCAGTTCTTC.

A note on this clonotype: A much larger clone is a single base away; this may be a read error. V and J are TRBV7-6 and TRBJ1-5; no clear D. Germline V gene lookup returns CDR1 SGHVS and CDR2 FNYEAQ. Trimming pared 5 bases from V and 3 bases from J, leaving 14 bases between. The CDR3 is 15 residues long. CDR3 bases: TGTGCCAGCAGCCCCGGCAGGTTCTACAATCAGCCCCAGCATTTT. It yields the protein CASSPGRFYNQPQHF. Complete variable domain (other parts from reference TRBV7-6 and TRBJ1-5): GAGVSQSPRYKVTKRGQDVALRCDPISGHVSLYWYRQALGQGPEFLTYFNYEAQQDKSGLPNDRFSAERPEGSISTLTIQRTEQRDSAMYRCASSPGRFYNQPQHFGDGTRLSIL.

The chain recombines TRBV4-1 with TRBJ2-2; no definite D call. Germline CDR1 and CDR2: MGHRA and YSYEKL. V lost 1 base and J lost 3, with 15 bases in between. The CDR3 totals 17 residues. CDR3 in DNA: TGCGCCAGCAGCCAAGGTGTCCTTGCTTCCGACACCGGGGAGCTGTTTTTT. It encodes CASSQGVLASDTGELFF.

The J gene is TRBJ1-6, the V gene TRBV6-5, with D tentatively TRBD1 (5 bases). The CDR3 length is 14 residues. In germline, CDR1 is MNHEY, CDR2 SVGAGI. V was shortened by 5 bases and J by 10 bases, with 15 bases between the two germline ends. DNA for the CDR3: TGTGCCAGCAGTACCCAGGGTATAGGGTCACCCCTCCACTTT. Translated: CASSTQGIGSPLHF.

This rearrangement joins TRBV6-5 to TRBJ2-7; D remains unclear. Germline loops: CDR1 MNHEY, CDR2 SVGAGI. CDR3 length: 12 amino acids. The ends were cut back, 6 bases at V and 7 bases at J, with 13 bases in the middle. This CDR3 is CASRDPLGEQYF. Here the CDR3 DNA reads TGTGCCAGCAGGGACCCGCTCGGTGAGCAGTACTTC.

The V gene is TRBV15, the J gene TRBJ2-7, with D possibly being TRBD1 (5 bases). The CDR3 sequence is 14 residues long. The V end lost 1 base, the J end lost 5 bases, and 12 bases lay between the germline ends. CDR1 is LNHNV, CDR2 YYDKDF, per germline (reference sequence). CDR3 loop: CATSRGSQGHEQYF. The DNA for the CDR3 is TGTGCCACCAGCAGAGGCTCTCAGGGCCACGAGCAGTACTTC.

This clonotype occurred a few times. The chain has TRBV27 and TRBJ1-1, with D unresolved. Germline V gene lookup returns CDR1 MNHEY and CDR2 SMNVEV (reference sequence). Trimming cost V 6 bases and J 12 bases, with 14 bases left between them. CDR3 length equals 11 residues. This chain's CDR3 is CASSPGYRTFF. In DNA, the CDR3 is TGTGCCAGCAGCCCTGGGTATCGGACTTTCTTT.

This clonotype was seen more than once but under ten times. This chain uses TRBV3-1 with TRBJ1-1, with 9 bases aligning to TRBD1. V was clipped by 4 bases and J by 3 bases; unmatched bases: 6. The germline V gene encodes CDR1 LGHDT and CDR2 YNNKEL (reference sequence). This CDR3 contains 15 residues. CDR3 amino acids: CASSRDRASDTEAFF. The CDR3 DNA sequence: TGTGCCAGCAGCCGGGACAGGGCAAGTGACACTGAAGCTTTCTTT.

The chain carries TRBV11-2 and TRBJ2-4, with D tentatively TRBD1 (6 bases). V lost 5 bases to trimming and J lost 7 bases, with 15 bases between them. Germline CDR1 SGHAT, CDR2 FQNNGV. The CDR3 is 14 amino acids. This CDR3 reads CASSPGVGKNIQYF. The CDR3 DNA follows: TGTGCCAGCAGCCCAGGGGTTGGTAAGAACATTCAGTACTTC. The full variable domain, completed using reference TRBV11-2 and TRBJ2-4, is EAGVAQSPRYKIIEKRQSVAFWCNPISGHATLYWYQQILGQGPKLLIQFQNNGVVDDSQLPKDRFSAERLKGVDSTLKIQPAKLEDSAVYLCASSPGVGKNIQYFGAGTRLSVL.

This clonotype has only a few counts. The chain links TRBV18 to TRBJ2-3, with D unresolved. Germline V lookup: CDR1 KGHSH, CDR2 LQKENI. V was shortened by 3 bases and J by 6 bases, with 13 bases between the two germline ends. This CDR3 region has 14 residues. CDR3 DNA: TGTGCCAGCTCACCGAACAGTACCAGGGATACGCAGTATTTT. Its translation is CASSPNSTRDTQYF.

This rearrangement joins TRBV20-1 to TRBJ2-1; no clear D. The V gene's germline CDR1 is DFQATT and CDR2 SNEGSKA (reference sequence). Deletions cut 0 bases from V and 3 bases from J, with 9 bases between. The CDR3 spans 14 residues. The CDR3 coding sequence is TGCAGTGCTAGAGACTACATTTACTACAATGAGCAGTTCTTC. Amino acid sequence: CSARDYIYYNEQFF.

The sample holds a few counts of this clonotype. V and J are TRBV13 and TRBJ2-3, with D perhaps TRBD1 (5 bases). The germline CDR1 and CDR2 sequences are PRHDT and FYEKMQ (reference sequence). There are 15 residues in the CDR3. With 3 bases removed from V and 1 base from J, the gap between germline ends came to 11 bases. CDR3 in amino acids: CASSFNTRGTDTQYF. As DNA, the CDR3 is TGTGCCAGCAGCTTCAACACCAGGGGCACAGATACGCAGTATTTT.

The V gene is TRBV7-6, the J gene TRBJ2-7, with a tentative D call TRBD1 (6 bases). This CDR3 has 13 residues. Germline V lookup: CDR1 SGHVS, CDR2 FNYEAQ. With 4 bases removed from V and 6 bases from J, the gap between germline ends came to 13 bases. The CDR3 region has the DNA TGTGCCAGCAGCTACAAGACAGGATCCGAGCAGTACGTC. This sequence encodes CASSYKTGSEQYV.

The V gene is TRBV14, the J gene TRBJ2-7; 7 bases map to TRBD1. Germline V gives CDR1 SGHDN, CDR2 FVKESK. CDR3 size: 15 residues. The ends lost 4 bases at V and 3 bases at J; junction bases unmatched: 9. CDR3 nucleotide sequence: TGTGCCAGCAGCCGCCATCCGGGACAGATCTACGAGCAGTACGTC. This translates into CASSRHPGQIYEQYV.

CDR3 region: CASRGLTGSTDTQYF. The CDR3 DNA is TGTGCCAGCAGGGGACTAACGGGCAGCACAGATACGCAGTATTTT. V and J are TRBV6-1 and TRBJ2-3, with TRBD2 matching 7 bases. This CDR3 has 15 amino acids. V was clipped by 6 bases and J by 0 bases; unmatched bases: 6. The V gene's germline CDR1 is MNHNS and CDR2 SASEGT.

CDR3 nucleotide sequence: TGTGCCAGCAGTTTGACGGAGGGGGCGACTGAAGCTTTCTTT. Protein: CASSLTEGATEAFF. The V call is TRBV12-3 or TRBV12-4, the J call TRBJ1-1; 7 positions match TRBD1. The CDR3 loop spans 14 amino acids. V was clipped by 3 bases and J by 5 bases; unmatched bases: 6.

This chain uses TRBV6-1 with TRBJ2-5; 8 nucleotides match TRBD2. The ends lost 7 bases at V and 4 bases at J; junction bases unmatched: 11. CDR1 and CDR2 from the germline V gene are MNHNS and SASEGT. This CDR3 is built from 15 residues. Written as DNA, the CDR3 is TGTGCCAGCACCTTAGGACCGGGAGGGGCAGAGACCCAGTACTTC. This codes for CASTLGPGGAETQYF.

This chain uses TRBV27 with TRBJ2-2, with D uncertain. The CDR3 totals 14 residues. V was pared by 6 bases and J by 2 bases, with 10 bases between. The germline CDR1 and CDR2 sequences are MNHEY and SMNVEV (reference sequence). The CDR3 DNA reads TGTGCCAGCAGCGTGGGCCTAAACACCGGGGAGCTGTTTTTT. Translation: CASSVGLNTGELFF.

This clonotype was observed a few times. The chain has TRBV7-6 and TRBJ2-2; TRBD2 matches 7 bases. From germline, CDR1 is SGHVS and CDR2 FNYEAQ. This CDR3 has 16 residues. J was trimmed by 7 bases and V by 5 bases; bases with no gene match: 13. The CDR3 loop reads CASSLRSGEAFGELFF. CDR3 in DNA: TGTGCCAGCAGCCTCAGAAGCGGGGAGGCATTCGGGGAGCTGTTTTTT.

This clonotype appeared a few times. The chain employs TRBV7-9 and TRBJ1-1; D gene unclear. The CDR3 consists of 11 residues. Trimming removed 5 bases from V and 6 bases from J, with 7 bases in between. Germline V CDR1 and CDR2: SEHNR, FQNEAQ (reference sequence). The CDR3 loop is CASSLPPEAFF. Here the CDR3 DNA reads TGTGCCAGCAGCCTACCCCCTGAAGCTTTCTTT. The variable domain in full, completed from reference TRBV7-9 and TRBJ1-1, reads DTGVSQNPRHKITKRGQNVTFRCDPISEHNRLYWYRQTLGQGPEFLTYFQNEAQLEKSRLLSDRFSAERPKGSFSTLEIQRTEQGDSAMYLCASSLPPEAFFGQGTRLTVV.